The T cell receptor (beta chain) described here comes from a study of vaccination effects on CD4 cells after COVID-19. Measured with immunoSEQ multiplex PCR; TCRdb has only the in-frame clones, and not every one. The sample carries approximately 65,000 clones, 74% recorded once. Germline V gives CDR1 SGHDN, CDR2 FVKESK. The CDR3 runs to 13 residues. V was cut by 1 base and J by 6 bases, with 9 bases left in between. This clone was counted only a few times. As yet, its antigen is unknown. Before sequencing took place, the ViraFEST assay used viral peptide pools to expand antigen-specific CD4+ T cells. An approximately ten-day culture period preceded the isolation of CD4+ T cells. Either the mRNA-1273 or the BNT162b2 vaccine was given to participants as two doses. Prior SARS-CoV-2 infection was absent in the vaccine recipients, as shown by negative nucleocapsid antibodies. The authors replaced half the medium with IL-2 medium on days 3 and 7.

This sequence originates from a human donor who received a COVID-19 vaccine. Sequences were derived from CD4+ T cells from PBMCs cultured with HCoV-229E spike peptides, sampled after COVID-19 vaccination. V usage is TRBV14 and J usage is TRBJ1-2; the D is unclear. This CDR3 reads CASSQVRSDGYTF. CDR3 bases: TGTGCCAGCAGCCAAGTGAGGTCTGATGGCTACACCTTC.